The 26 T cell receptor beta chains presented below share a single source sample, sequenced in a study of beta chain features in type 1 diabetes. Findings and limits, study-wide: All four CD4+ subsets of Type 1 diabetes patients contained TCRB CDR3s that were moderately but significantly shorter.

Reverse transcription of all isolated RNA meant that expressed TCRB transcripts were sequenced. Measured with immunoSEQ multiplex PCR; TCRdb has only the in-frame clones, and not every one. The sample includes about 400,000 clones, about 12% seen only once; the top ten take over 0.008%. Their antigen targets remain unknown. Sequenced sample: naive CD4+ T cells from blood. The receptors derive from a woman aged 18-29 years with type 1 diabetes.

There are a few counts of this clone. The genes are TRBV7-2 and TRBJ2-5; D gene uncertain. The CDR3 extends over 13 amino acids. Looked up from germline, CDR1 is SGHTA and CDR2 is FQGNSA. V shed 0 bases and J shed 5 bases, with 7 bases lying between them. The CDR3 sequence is CASSLAFSETQYF. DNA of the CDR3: TGTGCCAGCAGCTTAGCGTTCAGTGAGACCCAGTACTTC.

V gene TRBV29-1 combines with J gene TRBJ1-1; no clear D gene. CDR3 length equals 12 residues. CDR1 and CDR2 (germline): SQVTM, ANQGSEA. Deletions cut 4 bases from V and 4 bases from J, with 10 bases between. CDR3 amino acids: CSVGQFFTEAFF. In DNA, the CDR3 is TGCAGCGTTGGGCAATTTTTCACTGAAGCTTTCTTT.

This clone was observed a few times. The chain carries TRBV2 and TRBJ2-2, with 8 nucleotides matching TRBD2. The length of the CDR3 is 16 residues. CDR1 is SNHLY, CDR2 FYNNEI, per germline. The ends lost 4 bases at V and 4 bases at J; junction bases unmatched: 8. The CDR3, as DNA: TGTGCCAGCAGTGCGCCGGGGACTAGGACCACCGGGGAGCTGTTTTTT. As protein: CASSAPGTRTTGELFF.

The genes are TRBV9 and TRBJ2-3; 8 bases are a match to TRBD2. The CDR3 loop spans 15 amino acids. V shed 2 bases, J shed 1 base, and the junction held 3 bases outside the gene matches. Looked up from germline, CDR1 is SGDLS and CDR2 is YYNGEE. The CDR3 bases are TGTGCCAGCAGCGTTAGCGGGATTGGCACAGATACGCAGTATTTT. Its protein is CASSVSGIGTDTQYF.

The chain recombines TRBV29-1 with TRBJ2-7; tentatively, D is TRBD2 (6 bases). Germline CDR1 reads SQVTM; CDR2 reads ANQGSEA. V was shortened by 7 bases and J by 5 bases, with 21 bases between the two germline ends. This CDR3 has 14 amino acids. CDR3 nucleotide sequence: TGCAGCGCTTGGAAGGGACTCTCCACGGACGAGCAGTACTTC. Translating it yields CSAWKGLSTDEQYF.

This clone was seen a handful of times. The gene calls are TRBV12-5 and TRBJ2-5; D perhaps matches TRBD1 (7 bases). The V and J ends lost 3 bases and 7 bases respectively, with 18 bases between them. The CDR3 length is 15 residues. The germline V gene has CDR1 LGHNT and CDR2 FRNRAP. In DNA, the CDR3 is TGTGCTAGTGGTTTAGGCGGGGACAGCCGTGCGACCCAGTACTTC. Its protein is CASGLGGDSRATQYF.

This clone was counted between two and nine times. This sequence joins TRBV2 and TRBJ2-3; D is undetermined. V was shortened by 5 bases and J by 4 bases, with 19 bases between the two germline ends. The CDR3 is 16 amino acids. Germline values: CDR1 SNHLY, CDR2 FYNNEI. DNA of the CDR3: TGTGCCAGCAGTCGCGAACGTGCCGCCCTTGCAGATACGCAGTATTTT. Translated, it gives CASSRERAALADTQYF.

CDR3 DNA: TGTGCCAGCAGTTCTCACGGGACAGGCCTTTTTGCCGAGCAGTACTTC. Translated, it gives CASSSHGTGLFAEQYF. The chain links TRBV28 to TRBJ2-7; 8 bases match TRBD1. The CDR3 sequence is 16 residues long. Germline V lookup: CDR1 MDHEN, CDR2 SYDVKM. J gave up 6 bases and V 4 bases, and 14 bases lay outside the gene matches.

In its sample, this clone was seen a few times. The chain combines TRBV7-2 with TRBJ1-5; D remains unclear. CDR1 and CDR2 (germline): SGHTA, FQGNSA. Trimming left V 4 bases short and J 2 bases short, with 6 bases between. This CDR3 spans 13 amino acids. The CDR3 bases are TGTGCCAGCAGCTGGGGAGGCAATCAGCCCCAGCATTTT. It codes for CASSWGGNQPQHF.

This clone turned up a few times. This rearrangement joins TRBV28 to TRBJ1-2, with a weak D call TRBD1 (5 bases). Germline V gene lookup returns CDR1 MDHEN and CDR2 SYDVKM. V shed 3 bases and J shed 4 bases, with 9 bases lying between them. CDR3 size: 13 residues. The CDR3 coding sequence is TGTGCCAGCAGTTTTGAAGGGGTCTATGGCTACACCTTC. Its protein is CASSFEGVYGYTF.

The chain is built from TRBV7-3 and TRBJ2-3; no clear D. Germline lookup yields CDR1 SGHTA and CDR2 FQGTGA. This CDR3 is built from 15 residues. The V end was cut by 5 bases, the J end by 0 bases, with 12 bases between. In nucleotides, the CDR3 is TGTGCCAGCAGCCTACGTCTCTCTAGCACAGATACGCAGTATTTT. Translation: CASSLRLSSTDTQYF.

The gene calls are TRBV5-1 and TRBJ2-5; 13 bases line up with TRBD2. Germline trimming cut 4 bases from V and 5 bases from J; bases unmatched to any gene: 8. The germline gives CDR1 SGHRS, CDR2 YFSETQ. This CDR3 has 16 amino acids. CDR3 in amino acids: CASSAGTSGAGETQYF. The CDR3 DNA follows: TGCGCCAGCAGCGCCGGGACTAGCGGGGCTGGGGAGACCCAGTACTTC.

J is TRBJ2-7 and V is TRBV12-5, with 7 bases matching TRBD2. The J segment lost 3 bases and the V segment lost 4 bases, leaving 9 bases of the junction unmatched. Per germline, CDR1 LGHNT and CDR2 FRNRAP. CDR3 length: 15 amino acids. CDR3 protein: CASGSPRGVGYEQYF. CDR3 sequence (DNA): TGTGCTAGTGGTTCCCCCCGGGGGGTAGGCTACGAGCAGTACTTC. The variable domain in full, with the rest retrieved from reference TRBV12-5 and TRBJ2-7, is DARVTQTPRHKVTEMGQEVTMRCQPILGHNTVFWYRQTMMQGLELLAYFRNRAPLDDSGMPKDRFSAEMPDATLATLKIQPSEPRDSAVYFCASGSPRGVGYEQYFGPGTRLTVT.

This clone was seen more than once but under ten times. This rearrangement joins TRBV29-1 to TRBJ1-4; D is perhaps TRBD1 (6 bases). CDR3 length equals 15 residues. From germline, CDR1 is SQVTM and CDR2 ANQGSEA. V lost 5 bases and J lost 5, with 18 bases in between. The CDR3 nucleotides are TGCAGCGTTCAAGGGCGTTTGGGGGCCAATGAAAAACTGTTTTTT. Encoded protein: CSVQGRLGANEKLFF.

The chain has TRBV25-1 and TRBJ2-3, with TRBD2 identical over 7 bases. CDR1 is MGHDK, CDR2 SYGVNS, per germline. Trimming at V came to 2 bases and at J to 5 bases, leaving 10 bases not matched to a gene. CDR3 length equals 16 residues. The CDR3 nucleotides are TGTGCCAGCAGTGAAACAGCGGGAAGGGTCGTAGATACGCAGTATTTT. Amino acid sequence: CASSETAGRVVDTQYF.

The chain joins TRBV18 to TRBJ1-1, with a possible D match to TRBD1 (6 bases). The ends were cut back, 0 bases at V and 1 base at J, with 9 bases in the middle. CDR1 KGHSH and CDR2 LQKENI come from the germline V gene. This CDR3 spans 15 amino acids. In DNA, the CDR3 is TGTGCCAGCTCACCACCGTCAGGGGCGAACACTGAAGCTTTCTTT. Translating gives CASSPPSGANTEAFF.

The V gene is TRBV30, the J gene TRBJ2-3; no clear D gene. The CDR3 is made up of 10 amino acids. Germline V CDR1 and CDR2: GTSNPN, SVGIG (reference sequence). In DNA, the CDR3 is TGTGGAGCGAGCACAGATACGCAGTATTTT. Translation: CGASTDTQYF.

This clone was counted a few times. CDR3 loop: CASGYTPGQGVSGANVLTF. The CDR3 DNA sequence: TGCGCCAGCGGCTATACTCCGGGACAGGGGGTCTCTGGGGCCAACGTCCTGACTTTC. The rearrangement links TRBV4-3 to TRBJ2-6, with 11 bases fitting TRBD1. Germline CDR1 reads LGHNA; CDR2 reads YSLEER. This CDR3 is 19 amino acids long. The ends lost 8 bases at V and 0 bases at J; junction bases unmatched: 12.

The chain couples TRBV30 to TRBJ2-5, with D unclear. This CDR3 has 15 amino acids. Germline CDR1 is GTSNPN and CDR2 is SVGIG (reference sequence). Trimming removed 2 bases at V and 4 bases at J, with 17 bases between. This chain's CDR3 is CAWSPSSVGRETQYF. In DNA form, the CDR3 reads TGTGCCTGGAGTCCAAGTTCCGTCGGTCGAGAGACCCAGTACTTC.

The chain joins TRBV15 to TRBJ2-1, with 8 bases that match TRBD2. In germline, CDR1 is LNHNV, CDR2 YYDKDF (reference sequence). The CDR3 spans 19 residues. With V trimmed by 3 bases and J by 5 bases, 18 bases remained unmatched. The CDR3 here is CATSRAVAGGPSDHNEQFF. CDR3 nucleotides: TGTGCCACCAGCAGGGCCGTGGCGGGGGGCCCCTCCGATCACAATGAGCAGTTCTTC.

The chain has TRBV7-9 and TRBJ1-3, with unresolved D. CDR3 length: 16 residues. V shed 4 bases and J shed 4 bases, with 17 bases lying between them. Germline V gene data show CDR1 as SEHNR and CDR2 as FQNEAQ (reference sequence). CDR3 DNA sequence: TGTGCCAGCAGCTACCCTCTCGGGGATACGGGAAACACCATATATTTT. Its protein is CASSYPLGDTGNTIYF.

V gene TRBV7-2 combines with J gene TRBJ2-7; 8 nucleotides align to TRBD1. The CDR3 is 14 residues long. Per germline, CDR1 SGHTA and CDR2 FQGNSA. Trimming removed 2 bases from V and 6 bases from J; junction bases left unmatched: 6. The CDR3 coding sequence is TGTGCCAGCAGCTTAAGGCAGGGGGCTCTCGAGCAGTACTTC. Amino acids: CASSLRQGALEQYF.

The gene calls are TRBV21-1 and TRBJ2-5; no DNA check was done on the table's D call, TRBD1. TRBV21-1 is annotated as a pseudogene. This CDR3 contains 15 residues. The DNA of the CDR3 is TGTGCCAGCAGCAAAGCTCGACAGGTTGGAGAGACCCAGTACTTC. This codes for CASSKARQVGETQYF.

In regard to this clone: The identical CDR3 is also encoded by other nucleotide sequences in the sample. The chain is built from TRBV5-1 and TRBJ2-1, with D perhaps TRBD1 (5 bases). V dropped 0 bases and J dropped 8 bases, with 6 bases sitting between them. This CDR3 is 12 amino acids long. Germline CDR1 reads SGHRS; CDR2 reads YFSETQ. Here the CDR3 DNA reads TGCGCCAGCAGCTTGGAAGGGGATGAGCAGTTCTTC. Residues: CASSLEGDEQFF.

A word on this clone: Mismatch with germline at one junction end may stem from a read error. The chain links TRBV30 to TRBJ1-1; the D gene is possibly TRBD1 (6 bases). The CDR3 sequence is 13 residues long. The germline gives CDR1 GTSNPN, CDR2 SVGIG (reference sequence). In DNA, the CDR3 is TGTGCCTGGAGTGTACCAGGGGCAGGGAAGTCGATCTTT. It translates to CAWSVPGAGKSIF.

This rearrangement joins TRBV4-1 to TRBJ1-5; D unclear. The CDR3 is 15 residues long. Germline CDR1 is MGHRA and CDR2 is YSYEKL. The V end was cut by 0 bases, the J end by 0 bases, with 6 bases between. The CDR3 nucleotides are TGCGCCAGCAGCCAAGAGGCGGGTAGCAATCAGCCCCAGCATTTT. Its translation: CASSQEAGSNQPQHF.